This TCR beta chain was obtained from a study of T cell clonotyping in hematopoietic cell transplantation. Germline V gives CDR1 SNHLY, CDR2 FYNNEI. V was cut by 5 bases and J by 6 bases, with 19 bases left in between. The CDR3 is 15 residues long. The repertoire was sequenced with immunoSEQ multiplex PCR; TCRdb's copy has only in-frame clones and lacks some. The sample records 45,000 to 60,000 clones, about nine tenths being singletons. A remark on this clone: Its cognate antigen is unknown.

Study-wide findings and caveats: At the given depth, recipient repertoires were over 95% de novo clonotypes. After transplant, recipient diversity fell while pathologically expanded clonotypes grew through day 180.

Time point meaning: recipient sample about 28 days before transplant, after cytoreduction. Blood collection times were about day -28 and days 30, 100, 180 posttransplant. Sequencing was performed on peripheral blood mononuclear cells, taken before stem cell transplant. This receptor was obtained from a man in his fifties or sixties with biphenotypic leukemia. Some clones in this sample may be carry-over from other donors' samples. This sequence joins TRBV2 and TRBJ1-2; TRBD1 is a possible D gene (6 bases). CDR3 nucleotides: TGTGCCAGCAGTTACACAGGGAGGGACCCCGATGGCTACACCTTC. Protein product: CASSYTGRDPDGYTF.